This is a list of T cell receptor beta chains from one sample in a study of blood T cell repertoires in COVID-19. Produced via immunoSEQ multiplex PCR; TCRdb's table is partial and in-frame only. The sample shows 350,000 to 450,000 clones, 85% of them seen only once. The sequencing sample was made of peripheral blood. These receptors all stem from a woman aged 18-30 years with acute or convalescent COVID-19. The CDR3 runs from the conserved cysteine through the conserved F or W. D genes are given only for firm matches. A clone size is listed for some rows: how often the clone was seen (once, few, many), or a class if it is expanded.

j_gene: TRBJ2-1
d_gene: .
abundance: few
v_gene: TRBV3-1/TRBV3-2
CDR3nt: TGTGCCAGCAGCCAAAGATTCCTGGGGCATGAGCAGTTCTTC
CDR3aa: CASSQRFLGHEQFF

j_gene: TRBJ2-1
d_gene: TRBD1
abundance: .
v_gene: TRBV12-5
CDR3nt: TGTGCTAGTGGTTGGGACAGGGGCGTCTACAATGAGCAGTTCTTC
CDR3aa: CASGWDRGVYNEQFF

j_gene: TRBJ1-1
d_gene: .
abundance: .
v_gene: TRBV19
CDR3nt: TGTGCCAGTAGTATAGGTACATTCACTGAAGCTTTCTTT
CDR3aa: CASSIGTFTEAFF

j_gene: TRBJ2-3
d_gene: TRBD2
abundance: .
v_gene: TRBV24-1
CDR3nt: TGTGCCACCGGTAGTGTAGCGGGAGGGACAGATACGCAGTATTTT
CDR3aa: CATGSVAGGTDTQYF

j_gene: TRBJ1-3
d_gene: .
abundance: .
v_gene: TRBV10-1
CDR3nt: TGCGCCAGCAGTGAGCCCGGCTCTGGAAACACCATATATTTT
CDR3aa: CASSEPGSGNTIYF

j_gene: TRBJ2-1
d_gene: .
abundance: .
v_gene: TRBV19
CDR3nt: TGTGCCAGTAGTTTTGACTGGAATGAGCAGTTCTTC
CDR3aa: CASSFDWNEQFF

j_gene: TRBJ1-6
d_gene: .
abundance: .
v_gene: TRBV24-1
CDR3nt: TGTGCCACCAGTGAGCAGGGGAATAATTCACCCCTCCACTTT
CDR3aa: CATSEQGNNSPLHF

j_gene: TRBJ1-5
d_gene: .
abundance: .
v_gene: TRBV7-9
CDR3nt: TGTGCCAGCAGCTTAGATACGGGAATCAGCCCCCAGCATTTT
CDR3aa: CASSLDTGISPQHF

j_gene: TRBJ1-1
d_gene: .
abundance: .
v_gene: TRBV5-6
CDR3nt: TGTGCCAGCAGCTTACTACAGGGGAACACTGAAGCTTTCTTT
CDR3aa: CASSLLQGNTEAFF

j_gene: TRBJ2-5
d_gene: .
abundance: .
v_gene: TRBV5-1
CDR3nt: TGCGCCAGCAGCTTGTGGCAGGGGATACAAGAGACCCAGTACTTC
CDR3aa: CASSLWQGIQETQYF

j_gene: TRBJ2-3
d_gene: .
abundance: .
v_gene: TRBV10-1
CDR3nt: TGCGCCAGCAGTGACAGGACTGACACAGATACGCAGTATTTT
CDR3aa: CASSDRTDTDTQYF

j_gene: TRBJ1-1
d_gene: TRBD1
abundance: .
v_gene: TRBV13
CDR3nt: TGTGCCAGCAGCTTGACTAGGGGGCGTAGAGAAGCTTTCTTT
CDR3aa: CASSLTRGRREAFF

j_gene: TRBJ2-5
d_gene: TRBD1
abundance: few
v_gene: TRBV24-1
CDR3nt: TGTGCCACCAGTGACCCAGGACAGGACCAGACCCAGTACTTC
CDR3aa: CATSDPGQDQTQYF

j_gene: TRBJ2-2
d_gene: TRBD2
abundance: .
v_gene: TRBV9
CDR3nt: TGTGCCAGCAGCGTATCGAGCGGGGCCCGAGACGGGGAGCTGTTTTTT
CDR3aa: CASSVSSGARDGELFF

j_gene: TRBJ2-3
d_gene: TRBD2
abundance: .
v_gene: TRBV18
CDR3nt: TGTGCCAGCTCACCGTCACCGGGACTAGCGTCAGATACGCAGTATTTT
CDR3aa: CASSPSPGLASDTQYF

j_gene: TRBJ2-2
d_gene: .
abundance: .
v_gene: TRBV19
CDR3nt: TGTGCCAGTAGTATTCACGGGGGTACCGGGGAGCTGTTTTTT
CDR3aa: CASSIHGGTGELFF

j_gene: TRBJ1-6
d_gene: .
abundance: .
v_gene: TRBV18
CDR3nt: TGTGCCAGCTCACTTAGAGGGGGAGACAGTACGGGTTCACCCCTCCACTTT
CDR3aa: CASSLRGGDSTGSPLHF

j_gene: TRBJ1-2
d_gene: TRBD1
abundance: .
v_gene: TRBV7-9
CDR3nt: TGTGCCAGCAGCTTTGGGACAGGGACTAACTATGGCTACACCTTC
CDR3aa: CASSFGTGTNYGYTF

j_gene: TRBJ2-1
d_gene: TRBD2
abundance: .
v_gene: TRBV11-1
CDR3nt: TGTGCCAGCAGCCCACCGTCTAGCGGATTACAATTTGAGCAGTTCTTC
CDR3aa: CASSPPSSGLQFEQFF

j_gene: TRBJ1-2
d_gene: .
abundance: .
v_gene: TRBV19
CDR3nt: TGTGCCAGTAGTATTTCTTCTGGCTACACCTTC
CDR3aa: CASSISSGYTF

j_gene: TRBJ2-4
d_gene: TRBD1
abundance: once
v_gene: TRBV30
CDR3nt: TGTGCCTGGAGTGTACCTTCGGTATTCGTCGGGACAGGGGGCCTAAACATTCAGTACTTC
CDR3aa: CAWSVPSVFVGTGGLNIQYF

j_gene: TRBJ2-3
d_gene: TRBD1
abundance: .
v_gene: TRBV29-1
CDR3nt: TGCAGCGTTGAGGGGACAGCGCCCCATACGCAGTATTTT
CDR3aa: CSVEGTAPHTQYF

j_gene: TRBJ1-2
d_gene: .
abundance: .
v_gene: TRBV19
CDR3nt: TGTGCCAGTAGTTTAACCGGGACTGACGGCTACACCTTC
CDR3aa: CASSLTGTDGYTF

j_gene: TRBJ2-5
d_gene: TRBD2
abundance: .
v_gene: TRBV18
CDR3nt: TGTGCCAGCTCACCCCTAGCGGGAGAGAATCAAGAGACCCAGTACTTC
CDR3aa: CASSPLAGENQETQYF

j_gene: TRBJ1-6
d_gene: .
abundance: few
v_gene: TRBV28
CDR3nt: TGTGCCAGCAGTTCACAGGGCAATTATTCACCCCTCCACTTT
CDR3aa: CASSSQGNYSPLHF

j_gene: TRBJ1-6
d_gene: TRBD1
abundance: .
v_gene: TRBV11-1
CDR3nt: TGTGCCAGCAGCTCCGGGACAGGGATGTATTCACCCCTCCACTTT
CDR3aa: CASSSGTGMYSPLHF

j_gene: TRBJ1-1
d_gene: .
abundance: few
v_gene: TRBV28
CDR3nt: TGTGCCAGCAGTCGACCGGGAGGGATCACTGAAGCTTTCTTT
CDR3aa: CASSRPGGITEAFF

j_gene: TRBJ2-5
d_gene: .
abundance: .
v_gene: TRBV15
CDR3nt: TGTGCCACCAGCAGAGGAGGCCTAGAGACCCAGTACTTC
CDR3aa: CATSRGGLETQYF

j_gene: TRBJ1-5
d_gene: .
abundance: .
v_gene: TRBV5-1
CDR3nt: TGCGCCAGCAGCTTGGGGAGAGATCAGCCCCAGCATTTT
CDR3aa: CASSLGRDQPQHF

j_gene: TRBJ2-3
d_gene: .
abundance: once
v_gene: TRBV5-8
CDR3nt: TGTGCCAGCAGCTTAACAGAGCGCACAGATACGCAGTATTTT
CDR3aa: CASSLTERTDTQYF

j_gene: TRBJ2-1
d_gene: .
abundance: once
v_gene: TRBV10-1
CDR3nt: TGCGCCAGCAGTGAGGGACAGGAGGGCAATGAGCAGTTCTTC
CDR3aa: CASSEGQEGNEQFF

j_gene: TRBJ2-3
d_gene: TRBD1
abundance: .
v_gene: TRBV4-1
CDR3nt: TGCGCCAGCATGGACAGGGCAAGCACAGATACGCAGTATTTT
CDR3aa: CASMDRASTDTQYF

j_gene: TRBJ1-1
d_gene: .
abundance: .
v_gene: TRBV7-2
CDR3nt: TGTGCCAGCAGCCTGAGAGAGAGGCTAGAAGCTTTCTTT
CDR3aa: CASSLRERLEAFF

j_gene: TRBJ2-2
d_gene: .
abundance: .
v_gene: TRBV28
CDR3nt: TGTGCCAGCAGTTTGTCGGGTCCCGGGGAGCTGTTTTTT
CDR3aa: CASSLSGPGELFF

j_gene: TRBJ1-6
d_gene: TRBD1
abundance: .
v_gene: TRBV5-4
CDR3nt: TGTGCCAGCAGCTCCGAGGGGGCAGGGAATAATTCACCCCTCCACTTT
CDR3aa: CASSSEGAGNNSPLHF

j_gene: TRBJ2-3
d_gene: .
abundance: .
v_gene: TRBV7-9
CDR3nt: TGTGCCAGCAGCGGCGGGATGGGGACAGATACGCAGTATTTT
CDR3aa: CASSGGMGTDTQYF

j_gene: TRBJ2-1
d_gene: TRBD1
abundance: .
v_gene: TRBV5-5
CDR3nt: TGTGCCAGCAGCTGGGACAGGGGGCTACATGAGCAGTTCTTC
CDR3aa: CASSWDRGLHEQFF

j_gene: TRBJ2-5
d_gene: .
abundance: .
v_gene: TRBV7-8
CDR3nt: TGTGCCAGCAGCTCCCAGGGAGGCTTCGGAGAGACCCAGTACTTC
CDR3aa: CASSSQGGFGETQYF

j_gene: TRBJ2-2
d_gene: .
abundance: .
v_gene: TRBV9
CDR3nt: TGTGCCAGCAGCGTAGCTACTGGAAGCGGAGAGAACACCGGGGAGCTGTTTTTT
CDR3aa: CASSVATGSGENTGELFF

j_gene: TRBJ2-7
d_gene: .
abundance: .
v_gene: TRBV5-6
CDR3nt: TGTGCCAGCAGCTCTCGGGGGTCGGGCTACGAGCAGTACTTC
CDR3aa: CASSSRGSGYEQYF

j_gene: TRBJ2-2
d_gene: .
abundance: few
v_gene: TRBV2
CDR3nt: TGTGCCACAACGACAGGCGACACCGGGGAGCTGTTTTTT
CDR3aa: CATTTGDTGELFF

j_gene: TRBJ2-6
d_gene: .
abundance: .
v_gene: TRBV24-1
CDR3nt: TGTGCCACCAGTGCCACGGACACGGCTGGGGCCAACGTCCTGACTTTC
CDR3aa: CATSATDTAGANVLTF

j_gene: TRBJ1-3
d_gene: .
abundance: few
v_gene: TRBV5-6
CDR3nt: TGTGCCAGCAGCTTGGTAACGGGATCCGGAAACACCATATATTTT
CDR3aa: CASSLVTGSGNTIYF

j_gene: TRBJ1-3
d_gene: .
abundance: .
v_gene: TRBV6-5
CDR3nt: TGTGCCAGTTATAGTTTTCCCGGAAACACCATATATTTT
CDR3aa: CASYSFPGNTIYF

j_gene: TRBJ2-4
d_gene: TRBD2
abundance: .
v_gene: TRBV19
CDR3nt: TGTGCCAGTAGCCCGGGACTAGCGGGGGGCCCCGGGGACATTCAGTACTTC
CDR3aa: CASSPGLAGGPGDIQYF

j_gene: TRBJ1-1
d_gene: TRBD1
abundance: .
v_gene: TRBV19
CDR3nt: TGTGCCAGTAGTATATCGGGGACAGGCAATCAGAACACTGAAGCTTTCTTT
CDR3aa: CASSISGTGNQNTEAFF

j_gene: TRBJ2-1
d_gene: .
abundance: .
v_gene: TRBV24-1
CDR3nt: TGTGCCACCAGCCCGTCCCACAATGAGCAGTTCTTC
CDR3aa: CATSPSHNEQFF

j_gene: TRBJ2-7
d_gene: TRBD1
abundance: .
v_gene: TRBV6-5
CDR3nt: TGTGCCAGCAGCCAATCCGGGACAGGGTTCCACGAGCAGTACTTC
CDR3aa: CASSQSGTGFHEQYF

j_gene: TRBJ1-1
d_gene: TRBD1
abundance: .
v_gene: TRBV7-9
CDR3nt: TGTGCCAGCAGCTTAGGGGACAGGGGAGGCACTGAAGCTTTCTTT
CDR3aa: CASSLGDRGGTEAFF